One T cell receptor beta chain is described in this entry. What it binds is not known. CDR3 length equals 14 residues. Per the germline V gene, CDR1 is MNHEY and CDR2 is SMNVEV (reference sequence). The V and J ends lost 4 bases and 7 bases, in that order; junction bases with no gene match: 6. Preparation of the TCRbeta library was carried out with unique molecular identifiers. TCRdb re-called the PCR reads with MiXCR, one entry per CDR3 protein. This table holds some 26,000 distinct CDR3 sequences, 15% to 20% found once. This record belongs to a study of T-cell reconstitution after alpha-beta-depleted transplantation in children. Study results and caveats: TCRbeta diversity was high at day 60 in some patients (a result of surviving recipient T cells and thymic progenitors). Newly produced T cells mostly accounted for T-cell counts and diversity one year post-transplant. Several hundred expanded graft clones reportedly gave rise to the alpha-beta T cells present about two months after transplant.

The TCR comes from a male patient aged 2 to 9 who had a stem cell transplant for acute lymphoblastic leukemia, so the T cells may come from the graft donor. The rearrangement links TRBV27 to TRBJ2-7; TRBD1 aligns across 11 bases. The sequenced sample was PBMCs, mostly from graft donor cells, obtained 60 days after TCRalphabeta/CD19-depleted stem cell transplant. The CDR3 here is CASSSGTGGGEQYF. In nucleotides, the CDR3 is TGTGCCAGCAGTTCCGGGACAGGGGGGGGGGAGCAGTACTTC.